These T cell receptor beta chains were read from a single sample in a study of shared clonotypes between healthy human individuals. Sequencing used immunoSEQ multiplex PCR; TCRdb keeps in-frame clones, though not all of them. The repertoire holds hundreds of thousands of clones, with roughly 94% as singletons. Sample: naive CD8+ T cells sorted from blood. These receptors came from a man aged 25-40 years in good health. CDR3s include the opening cysteine and the closing phenylalanine or tryptophan. The order of the fields is J gene, D gene, clone size, V gene, CDR3 protein, CDR3 DNA. The D gene is left open where the match is weak. The size entry is marked missing in some rows and otherwise reads once, few, many or a size class.

TRBJ2-7 TRBD1 - TRBV13 CASSTGTGTYEQYF TGTGCCAGCAGCACGGGGACAGGGACCTACGAGCAGTACTTC
TRBJ1-1 - - TRBV7-6 CASSLALDDRSEAFF TGTGCCAGCAGCTTAGCGCTTGACGACAGGTCTGAAGCTTTCTTT
TRBJ2-1 - - TRBV27 CASSLNYNEQFF TGTGCCAGCAGTTTGAATTACAATGAGCAGTTCTTC
TRBJ2-7 - once TRBV27 CASSLTPASYEQYF TGTGCCAGCAGTTTAACCCCCGCCTCCTACGAGCAGTACTTC
TRBJ2-7 - - TRBV12-5 CASVEGRDEQYF TGTGCTAGTGTAGAGGGGCGGGACGAGCAGTACTTC
TRBJ2-3 - - TRBV20-1 CSASPADTQYF TGCAGTGCTAGTCCGGCAGATACGCAGTATTTT
TRBJ1-5 - - TRBV28 CASSLGAGQPQHF TGTGCCAGCAGTCTAGGGGCAGGTCAGCCCCAGCATTTT
TRBJ2-7 TRBD2 - TRBV6-5 CASREREGRYEQYF TGTGCCAGCAGGGAGCGGGAGGGCCGGTACGAGCAGTACTTC
TRBJ2-7 TRBD2 - TRBV10-3 CATETSGRAYEQYF TGTGCCACGGAGACTAGCGGGAGGGCCTACGAGCAGTACTTC
TRBJ2-7 - - TRBV7-8 CASSLEFGGPAYEQYF TGTGCCAGCAGCTTAGAGTTCGGGGGACCCGCCTACGAGCAGTACTTC
TRBJ2-1 - once TRBV27 CASSLNFNSYNEQFF TGTGCCAGCAGTTTGAACTTTAACTCCTACAATGAGCAGTTCTTC
TRBJ1-5 - - TRBV7-8 CASSLGYSNQPQHF TGTGCCAGCAGCTTAGGTTATAGCAATCAGCCCCAGCATTTT
TRBJ2-7 TRBD2 - TRBV27 CASSSSGPTYEQYF TGTGCCAGCAGTTCTAGCGGGCCTACCTACGAGCAGTACTTC
TRBJ1-1 TRBD1 - TRBV27 CASKIGQGMVNTEAFF TGTGCCAGCAAGATTGGACAGGGTATGGTGAACACTGAAGCTTTCTTT
TRBJ1-3 - - TRBV7-2 CASSLVSGSLSSGNTIYF TGTGCCAGCAGCTTAGTTTCGGGCAGCCTTAGCTCTGGAAACACCATATATTTT
TRBJ1-1 - - TRBV27 CASSLGPNTEAFF TGTGCCAGCAGCCTCGGACCGAACACTGAAGCTTTCTTT
TRBJ2-5 TRBD1 once TRBV11-2 CASSSDRGLGLYQETQYF TGTGCCAGCAGCTCGGACAGGGGACTCGGGCTGTACCAAGAGACCCAGTACTTC
TRBJ2-3 - - TRBV5-4 CASSSVEVEYF TGTGCCAGCAGCTCTGTAGAGGTGGAGTATTTT
TRBJ2-4 - - TRBV4-1 CASSLLYQGRNIQYF TGCGCCAGCAGCCTCCTCTACCAGGGGAGGAACATTCAGTACTTC
TRBJ2-1 - - TRBV25-1 CASSPVSSYNEQFF TGTGCCAGCAGTCCCGTAAGCTCCTACAATGAGCAGTTCTTC
TRBJ2-1 - - TRBV6-1 CASSEDTGSYNEQFF TGTGCCAGCAGTGAAGACACAGGGTCCTACAATGAGCAGTTCTTC
TRBJ1-1 TRBD1 - TRBV5-1 CASSRQGETEAFF TGCGCCAGCAGCCGACAGGGCGAGACTGAAGCTTTCTTT
TRBJ2-3 - - TRBV16 CASSDPGGLARDTQYF TGTGCCAGCAGCGACCCCGGGGGGCTCGCACGAGATACGCAGTATTTT
TRBJ2-7 TRBD2 - TRBV6-1 CASRGLAGEAYEQYF TGTGCCAGCAGGGGACTAGCGGGAGAAGCCTACGAGCAGTACTTC
TRBJ2-7 TRBD2 - TRBV6-4 CASSPSLAGVYEQYF TGTGCCAGCAGCCCGTCCCTAGCGGGGGTCTACGAGCAGTACTTC
TRBJ2-2 TRBD2 - TRBV30 CALYGTSGTSDTGELFF TGTGCCTTATATGGGACTAGCGGGACGAGCGACACCGGGGAGCTGTTTTTT
TRBJ1-3 - - TRBV27 CASTKLGPPKPGNTIYF TGTGCCAGCACCAAACTGGGGCCACCAAAACCTGGAAACACCATATATTTT
TRBJ1-4 - - TRBV6-1 CASSEARGVGNEKLFF TGTGCCAGCAGTGAAGCGCGAGGGGTGGGTAATGAAAAACTGTTTTTT
TRBJ2-1 TRBD2 - TRBV10-3 CAISESVGRASPEQFF TGTGCCATCAGTGAGTCGGTCGGGAGGGCCAGTCCTGAGCAGTTCTTC
TRBJ2-1 - - TRBV9 CASSQERGSYNEQFF TGTGCCAGCAGCCAGGAGAGGGGATCCTACAATGAGCAGTTCTTC
TRBJ1-2 - - TRBV29-1 CSVDSGDHYGYTF TGCAGCGTTGATTCCGGGGACCACTATGGCTACACCTTC
TRBJ2-5 - - TRBV27 CASSLSVGIQETQYF TGTGCCAGCAGTTTGTCTGTCGGGATTCAAGAGACCCAGTACTTC
TRBJ2-3 TRBD2 - TRBV13 CASSLVGSGGGTDTQYF TGTGCCAGCAGCTTAGTCGGTAGCGGGGGGGGCACAGATACGCAGTATTTT
TRBJ2-2 - - TRBV10-3 CAISDISPVGGGTGELFF TGTGCCATCAGTGATATTAGCCCCGTGGGAGGGGGCACCGGGGAGCTGTTTTTT
TRBJ2-7 TRBD2 - TRBV9 CASSVSGSGTSYEQYF TGTGCCAGCAGCGTCAGCGGGAGTGGGACCTCCTACGAGCAGTACTTC
TRBJ2-7 - - TRBV28 CASSFRGLYEQYF TGTGCCAGCAGTTTTCGGGGTCTCTACGAGCAGTACTTC
TRBJ2-5 - - TRBV20-1 CSPLGAQYF TGCAGTCCCCTCGGTGCCCAGTACTTC
TRBJ2-1 TRBD1 - TRBV7-7 CASSLGQGEPYNEQFF TGTGCTAGCAGCTTAGGGCAGGGGGAACCCTACAATGAGCAGTTCTTC
TRBJ1-1 - - TRBV30 CAWSVRAMNTEAFF TGTGCCTGGAGTGTTAGGGCAATGAACACTGAAGCTTTCTTT
TRBJ1-2 TRBD1 - TRBV29-1 CSAATGGRYGYTF TGCAGCGCCGCGACAGGGGGCCGCTATGGCTACACCTTC
TRBJ2-3 TRBD2 - TRBV28 CASSLLLAGGPGTQYF TGTGCCAGCAGTTTACTTCTAGCGGGAGGGCCGGGTACGCAGTATTTT
TRBJ1-2 - - TRBV6-5 CASSYVDTPGYGYTF TGTGCCAGCAGTTACGTGGACACACCGGGGTATGGCTACACCTTC
TRBJ2-7 - - TRBV5-1 CASSSFGGMAYEQYF TGCGCCAGCAGCTCCTTCGGCGGGATGGCCTACGAGCAGTACTTC
TRBJ2-7 - - TRBV6-6 CASSYPRTAEQYF TGTGCCAGCAGTTACCCTCGGACGGCAGAGCAGTACTTC
TRBJ2-6 - - TRBV6-4 CASSERSSGANVLTF TGTGCCAGCAGTGAGAGGAGCTCTGGGGCCAACGTCCTGACTTTC
TRBJ2-2 TRBD1 - TRBV18 CASSPTGTANTGELFF TGTGCCAGCTCACCGACCGGGACAGCCAACACCGGGGAGCTGTTTTTT
TRBJ1-4 - - TRBV7-8 CASSPRTVNEKLFF TGTGCCAGCAGCCCCCGGACGGTGAATGAAAAACTGTTTTTT
TRBJ1-4 - - TRBV7-9 CASSYIDITARSEKLFF TGTGCCAGCAGCTACATTGACATAACTGCAAGATCGGAGAAACTGTTTTTT
TRBJ1-2 TRBD1 - TRBV28 CASDRGPYGYTF TGTGCCAGTGACAGGGGCCCCTATGGCTACACCTTC
TRBJ1-1 - - TRBV6-4 CASSDNWGTEAFF TGTGCCAGCAGTGACAACTGGGGCACTGAAGCTTTCTTT
TRBJ2-7 - once TRBV6-1 CASSGQTLPYEQYF TGTGCCAGCAGTGGTCAGACCCTCCCCTACGAGCAGTACTTC
TRBJ2-1 TRBD2 - TRBV29-1 CSVLGGEESYNEQFF TGCAGCGTTCTCGGGGGGGAAGAGTCCTACAATGAGCAGTTCTTC
TRBJ2-3 TRBD1 - TRBV27 CASSARDSPTDTQYF TGTGCCAGCAGTGCCCGGGACAGCCCCACAGATACGCAGTATTTT
TRBJ2-7 - few TRBV5-1 CASSGGAYEQYF TGCGCCAGCTCTGGAGGGGCGTACGAGCAGTACTTC
TRBJ2-5 - - TRBV7-2 CASSEGGLGGKTQYF TGTGCCAGCAGCGAGGGGGGCCTCGGCGGGAAGACCCAGTACTTC